This is a list of T cell receptor beta chains from one sample in a study of shared clonotypes between healthy human individuals. Produced via immunoSEQ multiplex PCR; TCRdb's table is partial and in-frame only. The data contain about 1.5 million clones, 98% of them seen just once; the ten biggest clones take up 0.45%. Sequences were obtained from naive CD4+ T cells sorted from blood. These receptors all stem from a young man in good health. The CDR3 runs from the conserved cysteine through the conserved F or W. Each record gives: J gene, clone size, CDR3 length, D gene, V gene, CDR3 DNA, CDR3 protein. D genes are given only for firm matches. Some rows have no size entry. The others give once, few or many, or a class for an expanded clone.

TRBJ2-1 . 16 TRBD2 TRBV2 TGTGCCAGCAGAGAAGTCCTAGCGGGAGGGCTTAATGAGCAGTTCTTC CASREVLAGGLNEQFF
TRBJ2-7 . 14 TRBD2 TRBV28 TGTGCCAGCAGGGCTAGCGGGAGGACCTACGAGCAGTACTTC CASRASGRTYEQYF
TRBJ2-1 . 14 TRBD2 TRBV9 TGTGCCAGCAGCACCCCGGGCGGGAGCTATGAGCAGTTCTTC CASSTPGGSYEQFF
TRBJ2-1 . 15 TRBD2 TRBV11-2 TGTGCCAGCAGCCCGGGACTAGCGGGAGTCAATGAGCAGTTCTTC CASSPGLAGVNEQFF
TRBJ1-2 once 13 TRBD1 TRBV5-6 TGTGCCAGCAGCTTGCGAGGGGGCCGGGGCTACACCTTC CASSLRGGRGYTF
TRBJ1-1 . 16 . TRBV28 TGTGCCAGCAGTCCCTGGGCCTTCCCCCTGAACACTGAAGCTTTCTTT CASSPWAFPLNTEAFF
TRBJ2-7 . 14 . TRBV5-1 TGCGCCAGCAGCTTGGATTGGGGTGGATTCGAGCAGTACTTC CASSLDWGGFEQYF
TRBJ1-5 . 13 . TRBV28 TGTGCCACCGTTAACAGGGAGAATCAGCCCCAGCATTTT CATVNRENQPQHF
TRBJ1-5 . 14 . TRBV18 TGTGCCAGCTCACCCGACACAATGGATCAGCCCCAGCATTTT CASSPDTMDQPQHF
TRBJ1-1 . 15 . TRBV5-1 TGCGCCAGCAGCTTGGCTACAATTGGGTACACTGAAGCTTTCTTT CASSLATIGYTEAFF
TRBJ2-5 . 14 . TRBV18 TGTGCCAGCTCACCACCTTCCCCACAAGAGACCCAGTACTTC CASSPPSPQETQYF
TRBJ1-2 . 12 . TRBV6-1 TGTGCCAGCAGTGAGGGGGTATATGGCTACACCTTC CASSEGVYGYTF
TRBJ1-2 . 15 . TRBV7-2 TGTGCCAGCAGCTTAGGGCCAGCTAGTAACTATGGCTACACCTTC CASSLGPASNYGYTF
TRBJ2-5 . 15 . TRBV2 TGTGCCAGCCGGAAAAAGGCTTGGGGGCCGGAGACCCAGTACTTC CASRKKAWGPETQYF
TRBJ2-2 . 14 . TRBV10-2 TGCGCCAGCAGTGCTAGCGCCCTGACCGGGGAGCTGTTTTTT CASSASALTGELFF
TRBJ2-3 . 12 . TRBV5-4 TGTGCCAGCAGCTTGTTACAAGATACGCAGTATTTT CASSLLQDTQYF
TRBJ2-7 . 13 TRBD2 TRBV5-1 TGCGCCAGCAGGCTGGGGAGGGAGGGCGAGCAGTACTTC CASRLGREGEQYF
TRBJ2-5 . 15 TRBD2 TRBV9 TGTGCCAGCAGCGTCGGGACTATTACTCCAGAGACCCAGTACTTC CASSVGTITPETQYF
TRBJ2-1 . 13 . TRBV29-1 TGCAGCGTCCTCGGGGTGGGGGCGAATGAGCAGTTCTTC CSVLGVGANEQFF
TRBJ2-5 . 18 TRBD2 TRBV10-3 TGTGCCATCAGTGAGGGGCAGCTAGCGGGAGGAAATGGGGAGACCCAGTACTTC CAISEGQLAGGNGETQYF
TRBJ1-1 . 14 TRBD1 TRBV29-1 TGCAGCGTGGTACGACAGGGGAAGAACACTGAAGCTTTCTTT CSVVRQGKNTEAFF
TRBJ2-2 . 14 . TRBV28 TGTGCCAGCATGGTTCCGTCGTCGGCCGGGGAGCTGTTTTTT CASMVPSSAGELFF
TRBJ2-7 once 11 . TRBV20-1 TGCAGTGGAACGGACCTATACGAGCAGTACTTC CSGTDLYEQYF
TRBJ2-3 . 16 TRBD2 TRBV27 TGTGCCAGCAGATACCTTAGCGGGAGGGGGGCAGATACGCAGTATTTT CASRYLSGRGADTQYF
TRBJ2-7 . 15 TRBD2 TRBV10-1 TGCGCCAGGAGTTTTACCGGGACTAGCGACAACGAGCAGTACTTC CARSFTGTSDNEQYF
TRBJ2-2 . 14 . TRBV4-2 TGTGCCAGCAGCCTGAGGCGGGAAGCCGGGGAGCTGTTTTTT CASSLRREAGELFF
TRBJ1-1 . 14 . TRBV14 TGTGCCAGCAGCCAGGCGGGCAGGAACACTGAAGCTTTCTTT CASSQAGRNTEAFF
TRBJ2-1 . 19 . TRBV14 TGTGCCAGCAGCCAAGATAGGGGCGTCTGGGAGGCCACCTACAATGAGCAGTTCTTC CASSQDRGVWEATYNEQFF
TRBJ2-1 . 15 TRBD2 TRBV19 TGTGCCAGTACCCCCGGGACTAGCCTCAGGGATGAGCAGTTCTTC CASTPGTSLRDEQFF
TRBJ2-7 . 15 . TRBV28 TGTGCCAGCAGTTTAGTCACTGGAAACTCCTACGAGCAGTACTTC CASSLVTGNSYEQYF
TRBJ2-7 . 15 . TRBV4-1 TGCGCCAGCAGCCACCCCGGGACAACCACCTACGAGCAGTACTTC CASSHPGTTTYEQYF
TRBJ2-7 once 15 TRBD2 TRBV5-1 TGCGCCAGCAGCCCTGGGACTAGCGGGGGGTACGAGCAGTACTTC CASSPGTSGGYEQYF
TRBJ2-3 . 12 . TRBV18 TGTGCCAGCTCACCCAGTTCGGATACGCAGTATTTT CASSPSSDTQYF
TRBJ1-5 . 15 TRBD1 TRBV19 TGTGCCAGTAGACCGGGACAGGGGTGGAATCAGCCCCAGCATTTT CASRPGQGWNQPQHF
TRBJ2-2 . 16 TRBD1 TRBV10-3 TGTGCCATCAGTGTCCGACAGGGGGTAGGCACCGGGGAGCTGTTTTTT CAISVRQGVGTGELFF
TRBJ1-2 . 11 TRBD1 TRBV20-1 TGCAGTGCTAGGGGACAGGATGGCTACACCTTC CSARGQDGYTF
TRBJ2-1 . 12 . TRBV9 TGTGCCAGCAGCCCGCACCATGGTGAGCAGTTCTTC CASSPHHGEQFF
TRBJ2-3 . 19 TRBD1 TRBV14 TGTGCCAGCAGCCAGAAGGGGACAGGGGTGTTCAAGGGCACAGATACGCAGTATTTT CASSQKGTGVFKGTDTQYF
TRBJ2-1 once 15 TRBD1 TRBV18 TGTGCCAGCTCACGTGGGGACAGATCCTACAATGAGCAGTTCTTC CASSRGDRSYNEQFF
TRBJ2-1 . 12 . TRBV5-1 TGCGCCAGCAGTCCCGGATACAATGAGCAGTTCTTC CASSPGYNEQFF
TRBJ2-2 . 15 TRBD2 TRBV5-4 TGTGCCAGCAGCTTGAGCGGGATATACACCGGGGAGCTGTTTTTT CASSLSGIYTGELFF
TRBJ2-3 . 14 TRBD1 TRBV4-3 TGCGCCAGCATCCCGGGACAGGGATCAGATACGCAGTATTTT CASIPGQGSDTQYF
TRBJ2-4 once 15 TRBD1 TRBV15 TGTGCCACCAGCAGAGGGGACAGGGCGAAAAACATTCAGTACTTC CATSRGDRAKNIQYF
TRBJ2-3 . 18 TRBD2 TRBV7-9 TGTGCCAGCAGCCCGTCTCCGGGACTAGCGGGGGGAACAGATACGCAGTATTTT CASSPSPGLAGGTDTQYF
TRBJ2-7 . 12 . TRBV10-3 TGTGCCATCAGTGGGTTGGGGTACGAGCAGTACTTC CAISGLGYEQYF
TRBJ1-3 . 14 . TRBV15 TGTGCCACCAGGATACCTGGAGAGGGAAACACCATATATTTT CATRIPGEGNTIYF
TRBJ2-3 . 15 TRBD1 TRBV7-2 TGTGCCAGCAGCAACCCCAGGGGGCTCACAGATACGCAGTATTTT CASSNPRGLTDTQYF
TRBJ2-7 once 14 . TRBV6-6 TGTGCCAGCAGTAACCGTTTGGGAGGCGAAGAGCAGTACTTC CASSNRLGGEEQYF
TRBJ2-2 . 18 TRBD2 TRBV7-2 TGTGCCAGCAGCTTGTTGGCCGTACTAGCGGGAGTTACCGGGGAGCTGTTTTTT CASSLLAVLAGVTGELFF